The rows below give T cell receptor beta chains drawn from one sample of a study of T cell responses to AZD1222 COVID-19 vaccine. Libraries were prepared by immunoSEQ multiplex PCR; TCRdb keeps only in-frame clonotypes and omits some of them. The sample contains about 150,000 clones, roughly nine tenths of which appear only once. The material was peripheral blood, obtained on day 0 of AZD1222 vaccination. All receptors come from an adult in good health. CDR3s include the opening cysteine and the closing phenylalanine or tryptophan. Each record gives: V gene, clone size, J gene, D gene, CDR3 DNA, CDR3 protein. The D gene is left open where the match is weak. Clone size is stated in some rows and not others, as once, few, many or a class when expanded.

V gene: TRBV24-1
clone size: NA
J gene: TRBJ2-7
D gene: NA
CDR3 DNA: TGTGCCACCAGTGAAGGCGGACTGCGGGAGCAGTACTTC
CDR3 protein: CATSEGGLREQYF

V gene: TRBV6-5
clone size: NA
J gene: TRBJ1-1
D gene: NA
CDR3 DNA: TGTGCCAGCAGGCCGACAGGATTCACTGAAGCTTTCTTT
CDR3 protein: CASRPTGFTEAFF

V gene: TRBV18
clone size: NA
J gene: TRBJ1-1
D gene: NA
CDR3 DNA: TGTGCCAGCTCACCCCCGGTTGCCACTGAAGCTTTCTTT
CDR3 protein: CASSPPVATEAFF

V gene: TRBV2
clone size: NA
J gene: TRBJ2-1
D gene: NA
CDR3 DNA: TGTGCCAGCAGTGAAAGGGTACCCGGCCGGTCACAGTTCTTC
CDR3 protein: CASSERVPGRSQFF

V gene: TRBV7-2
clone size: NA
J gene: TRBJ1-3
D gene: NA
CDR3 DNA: TGTGCCAGCAGCTTATTTTTAGACCTTTCAGACTCTGGAAACACCATATATTTT
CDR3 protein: CASSLFLDLSDSGNTIYF

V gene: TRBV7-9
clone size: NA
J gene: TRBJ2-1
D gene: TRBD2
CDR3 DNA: TGTGCCAGCAGCTTAGTAGCGGGAGGGCTCAATGAGCAGTTCTTC
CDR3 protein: CASSLVAGGLNEQFF

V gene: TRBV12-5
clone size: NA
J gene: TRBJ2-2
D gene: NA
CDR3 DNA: TGTGCTAGTGGTTTGGTAAAGGATACCGGGGAGCTGTTTTTT
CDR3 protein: CASGLVKDTGELFF

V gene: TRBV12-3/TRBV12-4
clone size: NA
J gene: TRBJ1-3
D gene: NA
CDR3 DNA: TGTGCCAGCAGTTGGACCGGAAACACCATATATTTT
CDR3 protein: CASSWTGNTIYF

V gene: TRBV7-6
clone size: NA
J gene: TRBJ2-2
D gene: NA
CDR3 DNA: TGTGCCAGCACCCCCTATGGGTGGGAGCTGTTTTTT
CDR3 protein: CASTPYGWELFF

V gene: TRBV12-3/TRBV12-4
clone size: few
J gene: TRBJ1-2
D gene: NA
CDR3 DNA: TGTGCCAGCAGCCTACAGGGCAACTATGGCTACACCTTC
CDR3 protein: CASSLQGNYGYTF

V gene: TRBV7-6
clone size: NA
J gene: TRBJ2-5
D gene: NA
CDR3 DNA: TGTGCCAGCAGCGTCCGGAGCTCTAGGGCTGAGACCCAGTACTTC
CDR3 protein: CASSVRSSRAETQYF

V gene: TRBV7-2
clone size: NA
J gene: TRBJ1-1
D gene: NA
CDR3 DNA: TGTGCCAGCAGCTTAGATGGGGGGCTGAACACTGAAGCTTTCTTT
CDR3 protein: CASSLDGGLNTEAFF

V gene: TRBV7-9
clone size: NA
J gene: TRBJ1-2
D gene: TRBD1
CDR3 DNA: TGTGCCAGCAGCCCGCGACAGGGCCCCTATGGCTACACCTTC
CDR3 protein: CASSPRQGPYGYTF

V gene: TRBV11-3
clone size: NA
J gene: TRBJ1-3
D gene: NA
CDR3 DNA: TGTGCCAGCAGCTTAGAAGACAGTGGAAACACCATATATTTT
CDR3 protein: CASSLEDSGNTIYF

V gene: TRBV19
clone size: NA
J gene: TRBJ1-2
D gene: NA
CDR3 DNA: TGTGCCAGTAGTATCCTGACAGCCGTCTATGGCTACACCTTC
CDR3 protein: CASSILTAVYGYTF

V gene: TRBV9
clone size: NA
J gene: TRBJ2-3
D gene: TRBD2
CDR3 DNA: TGTGCCAGCAGCGTAGAGAGCGGGGGGGCCTACGATACGCAGTATTTT
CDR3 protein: CASSVESGGAYDTQYF

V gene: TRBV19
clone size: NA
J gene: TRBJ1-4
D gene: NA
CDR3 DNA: TGTGCCAGTACCCCGCGGGGGGGTAAGGGGAGGAATGAAAAACTGTTTTTT
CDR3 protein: CASTPRGGKGRNEKLFF

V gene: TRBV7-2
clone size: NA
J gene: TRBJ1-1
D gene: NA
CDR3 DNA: TGTGCCAGCAGCTTAGAACCGAGGACTGAAGCTTTCTTT
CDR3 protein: CASSLEPRTEAFF

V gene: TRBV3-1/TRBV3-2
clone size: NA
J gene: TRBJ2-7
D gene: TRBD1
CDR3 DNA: TGTGCCAGCAGCCAAAGGGGGCCGGGACAGAGAGCCTACGAGCAGTACTTC
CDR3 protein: CASSQRGPGQRAYEQYF

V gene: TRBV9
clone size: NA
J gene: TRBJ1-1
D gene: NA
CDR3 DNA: TGTGCCAGCAGCGTAGAAGTCCAGGGTGAAGCTTTCTTT
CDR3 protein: CASSVEVQGEAFF

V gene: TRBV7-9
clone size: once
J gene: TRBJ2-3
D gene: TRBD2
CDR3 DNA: TGTGCCAGCAGCCCGAATCTAGCGGGAGATACGGTTCAGTATTTT
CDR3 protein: CASSPNLAGDTVQYF

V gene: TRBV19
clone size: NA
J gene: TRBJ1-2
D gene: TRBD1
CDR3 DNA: TGTGCCAGTAGTGCGCAGGGGGCCGGTGGCTACACCTTC
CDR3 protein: CASSAQGAGGYTF

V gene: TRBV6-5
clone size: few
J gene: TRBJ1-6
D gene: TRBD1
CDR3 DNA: TGTGCCAGCAGTTTGGACAGGAATAATTCACCCCTCCACTTT
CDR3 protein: CASSLDRNNSPLHF

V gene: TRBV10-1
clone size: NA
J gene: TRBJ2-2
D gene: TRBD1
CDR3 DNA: TGCGCCAGCAGTGCCAACCCCGGGACAGGGAACAGTGAGCTGTTTTTT
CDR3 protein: CASSANPGTGNSELFF

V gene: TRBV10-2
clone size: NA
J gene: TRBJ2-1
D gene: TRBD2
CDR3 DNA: TGCGCCAGCAGTGACGGACTAGCGGGCTTCAGAGTCTTC
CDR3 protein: CASSDGLAGFRVF

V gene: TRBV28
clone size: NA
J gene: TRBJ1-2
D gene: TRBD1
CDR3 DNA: TGTGCCAGCAGTTCCGGACAGGGAGTGTATGGCTACACCTTC
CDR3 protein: CASSSGQGVYGYTF

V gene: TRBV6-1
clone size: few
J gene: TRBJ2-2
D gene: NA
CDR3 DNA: TGTGCCAGCAGTGAAAGTTTAAGGTGGAGTGGGGAGCTGTTTTTT
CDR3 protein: CASSESLRWSGELFF

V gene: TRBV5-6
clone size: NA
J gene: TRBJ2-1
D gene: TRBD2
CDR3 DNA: TGTGCCAGCAGCTTCATTAGCGGGGGGCCGAGCTCCTACAATGAGCAGTTCTTC
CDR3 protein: CASSFISGGPSSYNEQFF

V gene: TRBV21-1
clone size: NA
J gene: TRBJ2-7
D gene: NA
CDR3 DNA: TGTGCCAGCAGCTCATCGGGCCCCCTGACCCGCTTC
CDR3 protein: CASSSSGPLTRF

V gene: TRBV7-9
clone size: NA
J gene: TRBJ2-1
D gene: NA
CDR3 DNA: TGTGCCAGCAGTTTGGGGGGTCCGGGGCAGTTCTTC
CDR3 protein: CASSLGGPGQFF

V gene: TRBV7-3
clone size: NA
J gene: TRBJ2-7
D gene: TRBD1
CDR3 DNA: TGTGCCAGCAGCCCTACAGGGGTGGGGGAGCAGTACTTC
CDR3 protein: CASSPTGVGEQYF

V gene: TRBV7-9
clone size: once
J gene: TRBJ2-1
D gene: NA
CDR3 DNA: TGTGCCAGCAGCTTAGGGCCGACTCCCCAACAGTTCTTC
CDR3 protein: CASSLGPTPQQFF

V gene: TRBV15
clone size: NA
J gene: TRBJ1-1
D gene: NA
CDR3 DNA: TGTGCCACCAGCACGGAAGGCCGCGAAACTGAAGCTTTCTTT
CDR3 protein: CATSTEGRETEAFF

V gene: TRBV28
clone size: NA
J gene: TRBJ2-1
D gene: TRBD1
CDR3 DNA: TGTGCCAGCAGTTTTCCCCTGACAGGGGGTGAGTTCTTC
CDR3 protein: CASSFPLTGGEFF

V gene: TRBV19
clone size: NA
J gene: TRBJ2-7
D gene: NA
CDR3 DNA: TGTGCCAGTAGTAAAGTTGCGACAGTTGGGTACGAGCAGTACTTC
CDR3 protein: CASSKVATVGYEQYF

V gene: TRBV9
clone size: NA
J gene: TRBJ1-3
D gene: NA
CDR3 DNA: TGTGCCAGCAGCCCCGGGGGCAGCTCTGGAAACACCATATATTTT
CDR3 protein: CASSPGGSSGNTIYF

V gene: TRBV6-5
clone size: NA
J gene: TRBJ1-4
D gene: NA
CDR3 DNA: TGTGCCAGCAGTTACGAGGGTCGGAGTGAAAAACTGTTTTTT
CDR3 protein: CASSYEGRSEKLFF

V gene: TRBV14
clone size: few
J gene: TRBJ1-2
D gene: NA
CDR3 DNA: TGTGCCAGCAGCCCAGTGGTGAGCGAGTATGGCTACACCTTC
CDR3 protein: CASSPVVSEYGYTF

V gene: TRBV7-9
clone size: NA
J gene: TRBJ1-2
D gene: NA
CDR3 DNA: TGTGCCAGCAGCTTAAGGGCCTTGACCGAGGGCTACACCTTC
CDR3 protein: CASSLRALTEGYTF

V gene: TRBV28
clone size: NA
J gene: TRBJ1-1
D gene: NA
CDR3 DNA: TGTGCCAGCAGTTTACGGGGCACTGAAGCTTTCTTT
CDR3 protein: CASSLRGTEAFF